The entry that follows covers one TCR beta chain sequence. The sample originates from a study of identifying expanded T cells in peripheral blood. V was pared by 3 bases and J by 1 base, with 6 bases of the junction left unmatched. The CDR3 loop spans 17 amino acids. Germline V CDR1 and CDR2: LNHDA, SQIVND (reference sequence). The data were produced by immunoSEQ multiplex PCR, yet TCRdb's version contains in-frame clones alone and is incomplete. The table has 50,000 to 60,000 clones, approximately 82% seen once. The sample comprised blood. The V gene is TRBV19, the J gene TRBJ2-3, with 11 bases lining up with TRBD2. The TCR was taken from a person between 18 and 75 years old in good health. The CDR3 coding sequence is TGTGCCAGTAGTATTTTTAGCGGGGGGGCCGGCACAGATACGCAGTATTTT. Translation: CASSIFSGGAGTDTQYF.